The next 11 T cell receptor beta chains were all read from a single sample in a study of tumor and adjacent non-tumor tissue in lung cancer. The template was RNA from unsorted bulk tissue. Three rounds of nested PCR, following a modified ARM-PCR protocol, produced the TCRbeta library. TCRdb fed the multiplex PCR reads into MiXCR, producing one record per CDR3 protein. Of 120,000 or so distinct CDR3 sequences listed, approximately 71% are singletons. Material for sequencing was lung tumor tissue. These receptors were collected from a man in his thirties or forties with non-small cell lung cancer.

About this clonotype itself: At one end, the junction sequence differs from germline, possibly due to a read error. This chain links TRBV4-3 with TRBJ2-2; tentatively, D is TRBD2 (5 bases). The CDR3 is 17 residues long. The germline V gene has CDR1 LGHNA and CDR2 YSLEER. As DNA, the CDR3 is TGCGTCAGCGGCCATGACGCCCGAACTTGGAACACCGGGGAGCTGTTTTTT. This codes for CVSGHDARTWNTGELFF.

Of note for this clonotype: This may be a read error: a much more frequent sequence differs by one nucleotide. The chain carries TRBV6-2 or TRBV6-3 and TRBJ2-7; 11 bases match TRBD1. This CDR3 has 14 residues. CDR1 and CDR2 (germline): MNHEY, SVGEGT. The CDR3 reads CVSRGQGVTYEQYF. CDR3 bases: TGTGTCAGCAGGGGACAGGGGGTCACCTACGAGCAGTACTTC.

This clonotype was seen at least ten times. This chain links TRBV6-5 with TRBJ1-2, with D uncertain. CDR3 length: 13 residues. Trimming took off 6 bases at V and 3 bases at J, with 11 bases between the two ends. Per the germline V gene, CDR1 is MNHEY and CDR2 is SVGAGI. This CDR3 is CASSYGLDYGYTF. The CDR3 coding sequence is TGTGCCAGCAGCTACGGACTTGACTATGGCTACACCTTC.

As to this clonotype: A read error may explain this, as a much larger clone is one base away. Lacking the conserved final phenylalanine or tryptophan, this CDR3 likely reflects a read error. This sequence joins TRBV10-1 and TRBJ1-2; no definite D call. The CDR3 spans 13 residues. Germline V CDR1 and CDR2: WNHNN, SYGVQD (reference sequence). V lost 10 bases to trimming and J lost 1 base, with 13 bases between them. CDR3 sequence: CATNHGLNYGYTL. The CDR3 nucleotides are TGCGCCACCAACCACGGACTTAACTATGGCTACACCTTA.

In the case of this clonotype: The junction shows a germline mismatch at one end, possibly a read error. Written as DNA, the CDR3 is TGCGCCAGCAGCCAGTCCCCCGACCCATGTAGCGCCTACACAGATATGCAGTATTTT. Protein: CASSQSPDPCSAYTDMQYF. This chain joins TRBV4-3 and TRBJ2-3, with a possible D match to TRBD2 (5 bases). The length of the CDR3 is 19 residues. Germline CDR1 LGHNA, CDR2 YSLEER.

Only one count was recorded for this clonotype. One end of the junction does not line up with germline, which may come from a read error. The chain recombines TRBV11-3 with TRBJ2-1; D is possibly TRBD1 (6 bases). The CDR3 runs to 16 residues. The germline gives CDR1 SGHNT, CDR2 YENEEA. CDR3 amino acids: CANSLEGEREYNEQFF. In DNA form, the CDR3 reads TGTGCCAACAGCTTAGAGGGGGAACGGGAATACAATGAGCAGTTCTTC. The entire variable domain, with the rest obtained from reference TRBV11-3 and TRBJ2-1, is as follows: EAGVVQSPRYKIIEKKQPVAFWCNPISGHNTLYWYLQNLGQGPELLIRYENEEAVDDSQLPKDRFSAERLKGVDSTLKIQPAELGDSAVYLCANSLEGEREYNEQFFGPGTRLTVL.

V usage is TRBV5-1 and J usage is TRBJ2-7; either TRBD1 or TRBD2 may supply D (5 bases each). CDR1 SGHRS and CDR2 YFSETQ come from the germline V gene. The V end lost 5 bases, the J end lost 5 bases, and 11 bases lay between the germline ends. CDR3 length: 12 residues. The CDR3 DNA follows: TGCGCCAGCAGGAGGGGAAGGGACGAGCAGTACTTC. Translated: CASRRGRDEQYF.

Details on this clonotype: A read error may explain this, as a much larger clone is one base away. J is TRBJ2-7 and V is TRBV29-1; TRBD1 aligns across 9 bases. The V gene's germline CDR1 is SQVTM and CDR2 ANQGSEA. The CDR3 length is 18 residues. The CDR3 DNA is TGCAGCGTTGAATCTGGCGCTACCGGGACAGGGAGGGCCTACGAGCAGTGCTTC. It specifies CSVESGATGTGRAYEQCF.

Regarding this clonotype: The junction and the germline gene differ at one end; a read error may be behind it. The chain carries TRBV29-1 and TRBJ1-1, with 8 bases aligning to TRBD1. Germline assignment: CDR1 SQVTM and CDR2 ANQGSEA. This CDR3 spans 16 amino acids. The chain's CDR3 is CSAGGQVGIMNTEVFF. DNA for the CDR3: TGCAGCGCTGGGGGACAGGTAGGCATAATGAACACTGAAGTTTTCTTT.

About this clonotype: The junction and the germline gene differ at one end; a read error may be behind it. V usage is TRBV4-3 and J usage is TRBJ2-7; D is unresolved. Germline-derived CDR1 and CDR2 are LGHNA and YSLEER. This CDR3 comprises 13 residues. CDR3 DNA: TGCGCCAGCTGCCAAAGGCCATGGCACGAGCAGTGCTTC. It specifies CASCQRPWHEQCF.

To note about this clonotype: A read error may produce the germline difference seen at one junction end. The V gene is TRBV4-1, the J gene TRBJ2-5, with 7 bases that match TRBD2. CDR1 MGHRA and CDR2 YSYEKL come from the germline V gene. This CDR3 has 14 residues. This chain's CDR3 is CANSPLAGEGTQYF. The DNA for the CDR3 is TGCGCCAACAGCCCACTTGCGGGAGAAGGGACCCAGTACTTC.